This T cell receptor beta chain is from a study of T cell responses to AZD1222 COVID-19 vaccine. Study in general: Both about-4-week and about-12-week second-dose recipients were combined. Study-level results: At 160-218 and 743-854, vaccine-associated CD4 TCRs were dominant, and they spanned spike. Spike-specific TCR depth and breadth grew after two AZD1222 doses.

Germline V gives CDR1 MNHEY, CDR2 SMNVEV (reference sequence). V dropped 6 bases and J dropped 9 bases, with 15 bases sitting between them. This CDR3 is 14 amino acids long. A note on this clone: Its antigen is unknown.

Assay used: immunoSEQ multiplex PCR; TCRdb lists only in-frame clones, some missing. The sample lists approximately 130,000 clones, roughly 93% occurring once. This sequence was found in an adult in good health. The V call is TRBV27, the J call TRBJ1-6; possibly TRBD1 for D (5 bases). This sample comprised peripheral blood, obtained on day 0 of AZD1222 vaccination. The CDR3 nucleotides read TGTGCCAGCAGACGCCGGGACTTAGGTTCACCCCTCCACTTT. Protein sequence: CASRRRDLGSPLHF.